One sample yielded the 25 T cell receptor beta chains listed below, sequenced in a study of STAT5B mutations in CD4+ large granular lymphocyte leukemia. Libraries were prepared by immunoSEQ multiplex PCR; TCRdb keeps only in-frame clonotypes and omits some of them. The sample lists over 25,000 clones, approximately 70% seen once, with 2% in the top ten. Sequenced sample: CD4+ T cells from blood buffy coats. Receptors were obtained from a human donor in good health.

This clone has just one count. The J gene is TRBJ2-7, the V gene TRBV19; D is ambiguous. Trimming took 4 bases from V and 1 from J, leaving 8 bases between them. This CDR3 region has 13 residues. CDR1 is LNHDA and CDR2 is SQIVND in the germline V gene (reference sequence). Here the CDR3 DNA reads TGTGCCAGTAGTAACAAGGCGTCCTACGAGCAGTACTTC. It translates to CASSNKASYEQYF.

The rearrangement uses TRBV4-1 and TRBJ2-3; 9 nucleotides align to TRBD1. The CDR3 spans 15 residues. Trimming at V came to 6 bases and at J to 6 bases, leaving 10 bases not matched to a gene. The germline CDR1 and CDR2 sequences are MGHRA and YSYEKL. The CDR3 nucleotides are TGCGCCAGCAGTCCGACAGGGGGGTGGGGGGATACGCAGTATTTT. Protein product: CASSPTGGWGDTQYF.

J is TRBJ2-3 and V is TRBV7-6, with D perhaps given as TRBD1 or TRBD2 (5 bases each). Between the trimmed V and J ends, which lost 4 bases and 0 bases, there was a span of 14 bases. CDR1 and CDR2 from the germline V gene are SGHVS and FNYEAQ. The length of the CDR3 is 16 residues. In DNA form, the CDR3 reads TGTGCCAGCAGCTCTTATGGGGGAACTAGCACAGATACGCAGTATTTT. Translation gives CASSSYGGTSTDTQYF.

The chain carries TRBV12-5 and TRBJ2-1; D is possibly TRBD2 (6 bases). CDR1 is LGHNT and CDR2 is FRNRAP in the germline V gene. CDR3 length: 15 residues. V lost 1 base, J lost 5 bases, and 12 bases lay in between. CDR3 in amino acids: CASGLARGDDNEQFF. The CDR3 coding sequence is TGTGCTAGTGGTTTGGCCCGCGGGGATGACAATGAGCAGTTCTTC.

DNA for the CDR3: TGCGCCAGCAGCCCGCAGGGGAACTCTGGAAACACCATATATTTT. Amino acids: CASSPQGNSGNTIYF. This chain joins TRBV4-1 and TRBJ1-3; TRBD1 is a possible D gene (6 bases). This CDR3 is 15 amino acids long. V gave up 4 bases and J gave up 0 bases, with 10 bases separating them. From germline, CDR1 is MGHRA and CDR2 YSYEKL.

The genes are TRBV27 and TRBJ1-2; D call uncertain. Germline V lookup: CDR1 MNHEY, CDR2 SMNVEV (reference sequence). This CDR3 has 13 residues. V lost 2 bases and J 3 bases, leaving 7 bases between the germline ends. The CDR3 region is CASSLRLHYGYTF. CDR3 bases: TGTGCCAGCAGTTTAAGACTTCACTATGGCTACACCTTC.

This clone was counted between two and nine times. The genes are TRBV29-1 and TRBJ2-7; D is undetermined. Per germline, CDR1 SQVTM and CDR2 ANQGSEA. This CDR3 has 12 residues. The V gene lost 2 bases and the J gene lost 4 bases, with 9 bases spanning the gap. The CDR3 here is CSVESGPYEQYF. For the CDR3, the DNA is TGCAGCGTTGAATCTGGGCCGTACGAGCAGTACTTC.

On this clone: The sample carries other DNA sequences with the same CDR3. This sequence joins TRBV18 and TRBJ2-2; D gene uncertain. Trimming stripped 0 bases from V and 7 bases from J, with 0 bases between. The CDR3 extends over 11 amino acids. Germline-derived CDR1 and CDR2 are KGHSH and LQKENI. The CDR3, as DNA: TGTGCCAGCTCACCACCCGGGGAGCTGTTTTTT. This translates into CASSPPGELFF.

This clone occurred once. The CDR3 loop reads CASSEASTDTQYF. CDR3 nucleotides: TGTGCCAGTAGTGAGGCGAGCACAGATACGCAGTATTTT. The gene calls are TRBV19 and TRBJ2-3; D gene unclear. This CDR3 has 13 residues. Germline CDR1 is LNHDA and CDR2 is SQIVND (reference sequence). Trimming left V 5 bases short and J 0 bases short, with 6 bases between. The whole variable domain, remainder taken from reference TRBV19 and TRBJ2-3, is DGGITQSPKYLFRKEGQNVTLSCEQNLNHDAMYWYRQDPGQGLRLIYYSQIVNDFQKGDIAEGYSVSREKKESFPLTVTSAQKNPTAFYLCASSEASTDTQYFGPGTRLTVL.

The DNA for the CDR3 is TGTGCCAGCGCCGGGACAGCCACCGGGGAGCTGTTTTTT. Encoded protein: CASAGTATGELFF. This chain connects TRBV6-6 to TRBJ2-2, with 7 bases fitting TRBD1. After removal of 8 bases from V and 4 bases from J, the junction contained 4 bases not matched to a gene. This CDR3 has 13 residues. Germline V gene lookup returns CDR1 MNHNY and CDR2 SVGAGI (reference sequence).

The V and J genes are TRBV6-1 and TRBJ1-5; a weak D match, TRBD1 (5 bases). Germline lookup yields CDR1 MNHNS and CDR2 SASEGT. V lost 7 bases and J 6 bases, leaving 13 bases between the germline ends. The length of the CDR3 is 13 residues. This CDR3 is CASTAGQVQPQHF. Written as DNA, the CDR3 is TGTGCCAGCACGGCAGGGCAGGTTCAGCCCCAGCATTTT.

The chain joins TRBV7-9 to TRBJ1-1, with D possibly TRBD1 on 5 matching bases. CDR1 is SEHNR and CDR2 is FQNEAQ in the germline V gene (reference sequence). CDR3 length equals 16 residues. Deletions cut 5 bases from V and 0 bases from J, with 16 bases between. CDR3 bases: TGTGCCAGCAGCACCCAGGGACGGAGTATGAACACTGAAGCTTTCTTT. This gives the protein CASSTQGRSMNTEAFF.

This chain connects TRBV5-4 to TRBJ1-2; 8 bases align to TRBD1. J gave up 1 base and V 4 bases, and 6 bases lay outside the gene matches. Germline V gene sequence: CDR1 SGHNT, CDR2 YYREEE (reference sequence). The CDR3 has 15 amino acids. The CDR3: CASSPGTGNNYGYTF. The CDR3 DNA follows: TGTGCCAGCAGCCCCGGGACAGGAAATAACTATGGCTACACCTTC.

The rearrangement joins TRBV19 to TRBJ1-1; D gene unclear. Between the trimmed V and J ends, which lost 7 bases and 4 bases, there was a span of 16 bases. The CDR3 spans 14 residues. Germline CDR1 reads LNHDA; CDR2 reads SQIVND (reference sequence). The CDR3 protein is CASIPTGLGTEAFF. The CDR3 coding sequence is TGTGCCAGTATCCCCACGGGTTTGGGCACTGAAGCTTTCTTT.

CDR3 protein: CASSTPPARRETQYF. CDR3 coding DNA: TGTGCCAGCAGCACGCCCCCAGCTCGGAGAGAGACCCAGTACTTC. The V and J genes are TRBV7-2 and TRBJ2-5; D not resolved. In germline, CDR1 is SGHTA, CDR2 FQGNSA. V lost 5 bases, J lost 4 bases, and 17 bases lay in between. This CDR3 contains 15 residues.

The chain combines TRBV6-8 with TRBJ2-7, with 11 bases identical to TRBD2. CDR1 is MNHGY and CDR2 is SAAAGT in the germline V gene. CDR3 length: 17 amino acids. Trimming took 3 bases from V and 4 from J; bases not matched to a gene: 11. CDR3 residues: CASSYPLAGGIVYEQYF. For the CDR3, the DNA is TGTGCCAGCAGTTATCCGCTAGCGGGGGGAATTGTGTACGAGCAGTACTTC.

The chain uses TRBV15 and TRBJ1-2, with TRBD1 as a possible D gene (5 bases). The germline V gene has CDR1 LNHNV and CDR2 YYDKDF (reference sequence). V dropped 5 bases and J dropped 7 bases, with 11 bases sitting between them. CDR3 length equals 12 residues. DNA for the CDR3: TGTGCCACCAGCCGCAGGGAACCTGGCTACACCTTC. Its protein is CATSRREPGYTF.

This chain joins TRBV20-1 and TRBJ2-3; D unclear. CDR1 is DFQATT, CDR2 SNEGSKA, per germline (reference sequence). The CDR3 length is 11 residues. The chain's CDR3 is CSVGFTDTQYF. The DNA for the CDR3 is TGCAGCGTGGGATTCACAGATACGCAGTATTTT.

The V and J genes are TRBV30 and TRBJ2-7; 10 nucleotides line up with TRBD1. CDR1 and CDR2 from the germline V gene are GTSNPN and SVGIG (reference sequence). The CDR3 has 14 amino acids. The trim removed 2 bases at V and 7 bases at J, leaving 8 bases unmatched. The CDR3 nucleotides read TGTGCCTGGAGTTGGGACAGGGGAAAATGGGAGCAGTACTTC. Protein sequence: CAWSWDRGKWEQYF.

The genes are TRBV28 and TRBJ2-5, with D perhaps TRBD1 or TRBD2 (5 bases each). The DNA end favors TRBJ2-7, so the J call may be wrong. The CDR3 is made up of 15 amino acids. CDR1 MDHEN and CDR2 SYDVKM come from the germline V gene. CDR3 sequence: CASSLRGSGPYEQYF. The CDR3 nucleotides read TGTGCCAGCAGTTTACGGGGATCGGGGCCCTACGAGCAGTACTTC.

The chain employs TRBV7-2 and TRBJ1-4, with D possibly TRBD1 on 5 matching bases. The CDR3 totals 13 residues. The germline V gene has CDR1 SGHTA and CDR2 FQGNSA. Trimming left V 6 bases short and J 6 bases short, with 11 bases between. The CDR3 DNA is TGTGCCAGCAGGCTGGGGGGGGATGAAAAACTGTTTTTT. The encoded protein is CASRLGGDEKLFF.

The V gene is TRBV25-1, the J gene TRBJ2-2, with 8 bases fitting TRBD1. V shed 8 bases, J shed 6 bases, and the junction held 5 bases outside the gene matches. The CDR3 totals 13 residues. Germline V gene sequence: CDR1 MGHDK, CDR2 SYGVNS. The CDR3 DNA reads TGTGCCAGCCGCCTACAGGGGGCCGGGGAGCTGTTTTTT. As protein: CASRLQGAGELFF.

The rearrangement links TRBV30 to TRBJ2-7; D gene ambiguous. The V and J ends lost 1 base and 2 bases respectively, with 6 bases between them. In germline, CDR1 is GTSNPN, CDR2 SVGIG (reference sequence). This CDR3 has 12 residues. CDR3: CAWSDLPYEQYF. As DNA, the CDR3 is TGTGCCTGGAGTGACCTCCCCTACGAGCAGTACTTC. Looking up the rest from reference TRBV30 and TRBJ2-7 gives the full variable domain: SQTIHQWPATLVQPVGSPLSLECTVEGTSNPNLYWYRQAAGRGLQLLFYSVGIGQISSEVPQNLSASRPQDRQFILSSKKLLLSDSGFYLCAWSDLPYEQYFGPGTRLTVT.

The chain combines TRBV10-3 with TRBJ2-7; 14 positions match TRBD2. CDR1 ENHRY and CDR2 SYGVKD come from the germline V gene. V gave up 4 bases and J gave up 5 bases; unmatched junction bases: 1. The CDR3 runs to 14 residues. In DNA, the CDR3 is TGTGCCATCAGTGCGGGACTAGCGGGGGACGAGCAGTACTTC. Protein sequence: CAISAGLAGDEQYF.

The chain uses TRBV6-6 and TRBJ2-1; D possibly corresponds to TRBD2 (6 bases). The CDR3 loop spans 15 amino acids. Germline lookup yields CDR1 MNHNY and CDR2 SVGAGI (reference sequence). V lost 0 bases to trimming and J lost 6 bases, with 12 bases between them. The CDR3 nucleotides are TGTGCCAGCAGTTACTCGCATCGGGGGTCCAATGAGCAGTTCTTC. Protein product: CASSYSHRGSNEQFF.